The 4 T cell receptor beta chains presented below share a single source sample, sequenced in a study of OX40 agonist ivuxolimab in advanced cancers. TCRdb's table, derived via immunoSEQ multiplex PCR, lists solely in-frame clones and lacks some. This table has tens of thousands of clones, approximately 80% appearing once. This sample comprised CD4+ or CD8+ T cells sorted from blood, obtained in a trial of the OX40 agonist ivuxolimab. The receptors were sampled from an adult with an advanced solid tumor such as melanoma, head and neck, liver or kidney cancer.

The chain carries TRBV6-6 and TRBJ1-6, with 7 bases that match TRBD1. The V segment lost 2 bases and the J segment 10 bases; nucleotides outside the gene matches: 5. Per the germline V gene, CDR1 is MNHNY and CDR2 is SVGAGI (reference sequence). The CDR3 runs 14 residues. This CDR3 is CASSYGRGGSPLHF. In DNA, the CDR3 is TGTGCCAGCAGTTACGGCAGGGGGGGCTCACCCCTCCACTTT.

This clone was seen a handful of times. The V gene is TRBV7-2, the J gene TRBJ2-7; TRBD2 aligns across 14 bases. This CDR3 spans 16 amino acids. Germline assignment: CDR1 SGHTA and CDR2 FQGNSA. The junction had 8 bases not matched to a gene; V was cut back by 4 bases and J by 6 bases. The CDR3 loop is CASSSSGTSGGSEQYF. In nucleotides, the CDR3 is TGTGCCAGCAGCTCTTCCGGGACTAGCGGGGGCAGCGAGCAGTACTTC.

The chain carries TRBV28 and TRBJ2-6; either TRBD1 or TRBD2 may supply D (6 bases each). V lost 6 bases, J lost 4 bases, and 13 bases lay in between. Germline lookup yields CDR1 MDHEN and CDR2 SYDVKM. CDR3 length equals 15 residues. CDR3 coding DNA: TGTGCCAGCAGCCCGGAGGGGGTCGGGGCCAACGTCCTGACTTTC. Encoded protein: CASSPEGVGANVLTF.

The J gene is TRBJ1-4, the V gene TRBV11-2; D unclear. The germline V and J ends were trimmed by 1 base and 4 bases, with 7 bases remaining between them. Germline V CDR1 and CDR2: SGHAT, FQNNGV. The CDR3 sequence is 14 residues long. CDR3 DNA: TGTGCCAGCAGCTTAGGGGCCGTTAATGAAAAACTGTTTTTT. As protein: CASSLGAVNEKLFF.